The TCR beta chain under discussion was sequenced for a study of shared clonotypes between healthy human individuals (TCRdb year 2020). Notes on the research overall: The cohort included a few men and a couple of women between 18 and 49 years of age. To estimate repertoire size and how much clonotype sharing occurs between individuals, the study deeply sequenced the blood TCR repertoires of 5 or 6 healthy adults. Leukapheresis yielded between about 0.94 and 8.9 billion PBMCs per donor. For each donor, three plates each were used for CD4 naive and CD4 memory, two plates were used for CD8 naive, and one plate was used for CD8 memory. To increase sequencing depth and limit assay-specific biases, TCR repertoire library preparation and sequencing were carried out by different laboratories using diverse techniques.

The study at large found these results: Even with the large sequencing depth, rarefaction of the sorted-subset datasets indicated that sequencing was incomplete. Based on pairwise subsampling, the degree of clonotype sharing among donors was expected to be affected by sequencing depth. When several donors were compared, the shared fraction of clonotypes was roughly 4.8% for naive CD4, approximately 3.5% for naive CD8, about 2.4% for memory CD4, and 0.35% to 0.4% for memory CD8. Clonotypes shared by all four sorted-subset donors showed higher generation probabilities than non-shared clonotypes. Larger estimated clonotype richness was generally found for naive subsets than for memory subsets. The genetic and exposure-history diversity represented was limited by the small number of donors. Only blood was sampled, and tissue TCR repertoires likely differ from those in blood.

Using the deep immunoSEQ assay, TCR CDR3 regions were amplified from genomic DNA by multiplex PCR. Extracted genomic DNA from each cell subset was distributed evenly across all wells of several immunoSEQ 96-well plates, and each plate was treated as a replicate. For sorted subsets, around 0.2 ug of genomic DNA, equivalent to 25,000 to 35,000 T cell genomes, went into each replicate PCR. Purified libraries were measured with a Qubit 3.0 fluorometer, size-checked on a Bioanalyzer 2100, and measured again with the KAPA Library Quantification kit. Every immunoSEQ 96-well plate was sequenced on a separate single-read 150-cycle Illumina NextSeq 550 flow cell. Regarding the original processing steps: The immunoSEQ output contained only junctional sequences without quality scores, so filtering could not match that applied to full-length reads. To assign V/J genes and CDR3, sequences were annotated using PyIR, a Python wrapper for IgBLAST v1.9, with IMGT germline references. Any read was removed if the V/J assignment was weak (E-value above 1e-6), the CDR3 was missing, or the read contained stop codons, out-of-frame junctions, or ambiguous translated residues. V3J clonotypes were defined as sequences sharing an identical inferred V gene, J gene, and CDR3 amino acid sequence. The percentage overlap between two repertoires was calculated by dividing the number of shared unique clonotypes by the size of the smaller repertoire. Richness of each repertoire was evaluated using RTK rarefaction, the Chao1 estimator, and Recon v2.1 estimates of unobserved clonotypes. For all TCRbeta clonotypes obtained by the gDNA method from a few donors, generation probabilities were computed with OLGA. TCRdb re-hosts the immuneACCESS table, in-frame sequences only. Its copies lack some clones; in the studies checked, an unresolved V gene accounts for under half of them, and the cause for the rest is not known. The V and J calls and clone size are taken from that table; D and trimming were inferred from the DNA. The sample table records about 2 million clones; over 85% of these occur just once. The ten largest clones take up more than 0.1% of the sample.

The CDR1 and CDR2 encoded by the germline V gene are SGHRS and YFSETQ. The CDR3 measures 15 amino acids from cysteine to phenylalanine. Only the CDR3 part of the read is kept: 45 bases, read in frame from the first base. The germline V end is reduced by 4 bases and the J end by 0 bases; junction bases left unmatched: 2. Healthy HIV-negative adults with no recently reported acute infections or vaccinations were included as donors. Every donor was a Caucasian adult living in Nashville, Tennessee, USA. CD4+ T cells were enriched by magnetic negative selection, after which naive cells were positively selected on CD45RA and the negative fraction was taken as the memory subset. Blood was obtained by leukapheresis, after which PBMCs were separated by Ficoll-Histopaque density gradient centrifugation and cryopreserved in liquid nitrogen vapor phase. Analytical flow cytometry was used to check the purity and quantity of each magnetically sorted T cell population. Genomic DNA was isolated from every sorted fraction and measured by UV absorbance on a Nanodrop 2000c.

Note on this clone: What antigen it recognizes has not been identified. No quality values exist for individual bases; no much larger clone is one base distant.

This receptor was identified in a man younger than 30 in good health. Material: naive CD4+ T cells sorted from blood. Taken with the paper, the label for cell subset or site translates to: CD45RA+ positively selected. The chain uses TRBV5-1 and TRBJ1-3, and TRBD1 matches 9 of the central bases. Read as DNA, the sequence is TGCGCCAGCAGCACAGGGGGCGGCTCTGGAAACACCATATATTTT. Protein translation: CASSTGGGSGNTIYF.